This TCR beta chain came from a study of beta chain features in type 1 diabetes. On the study more broadly: Summed over all samples, the examined sorted cells came to about 110 million. Study conclusions and caveats: Among patients with Type 1 diabetes, TCRB CDR3s were moderately but significantly shorter in every one of the four CD4+ subsets. Patients' naive, central memory and Treg TCRB repertoires seemed closer to one another than those of healthy donors.

As to this clone: Its antigen is not known.

Expressed TCRB transcripts were sequenced, since all the RNA that had been isolated was reverse transcribed. Measured with immunoSEQ multiplex PCR; TCRdb has only the in-frame clones, and not every one. The repertoire holds 680,000 or so clones, 13% seen once, with 0.02% to 0.025% in the top ten. V was shortened by 1 base and J by 7 bases, with 5 bases between the two germline ends. The V gene's germline CDR1 is MGHRA and CDR2 YSYEKL. CDR3 length equals 12 residues. The receptor comes from a man aged 18-30 years with type 1 diabetes. Material for sequencing was naive CD4+ T cells from blood. The rearrangement links TRBV4-1 to TRBJ1-3; weak D call: TRBD1 (5 bases). CDR3 residues: CASSQGGNTIYF. In DNA, the CDR3 is TGCGCCAGCAGCCAAGGGGGGAACACCATATATTTT.